This entry features one TCR beta chain sequence. As yet, its antigen is unknown. This record belongs to a study of response to subunit inactivated influenza vaccine. TCRdb called the RT-PCR reads again in MiXCR, with one record for every CDR3 protein. The repertoire consists of some 850,000 distinct CDR3 sequences, with approximately 17% occurring once and the leading ten covering about a tenth. The CDR3 totals 12 residues. Germline assignment: CDR1 DFQATT and CDR2 SNEGSKA (reference sequence). The V end lost 5 bases, the J end lost 4 bases, and 8 bases lay between the germline ends. Findings and caveats of the study: Each seasonal influenza vaccination, the authors suggested, recruits few new T cells.

The sequence derives from a man aged 50-60 years who received an inactivated influenza vaccine. The sequencing here drew on PBMCs from blood, taken 5 days after vaccination. V and J are TRBV20-1 and TRBJ2-2, with D perhaps matching TRBD2 (6 bases). The CDR3 is CSALGGTGELFF. CDR3 coding DNA: TGCAGTGCTCTGGGGGGCACCGGGGAGCTGTTTTTT.